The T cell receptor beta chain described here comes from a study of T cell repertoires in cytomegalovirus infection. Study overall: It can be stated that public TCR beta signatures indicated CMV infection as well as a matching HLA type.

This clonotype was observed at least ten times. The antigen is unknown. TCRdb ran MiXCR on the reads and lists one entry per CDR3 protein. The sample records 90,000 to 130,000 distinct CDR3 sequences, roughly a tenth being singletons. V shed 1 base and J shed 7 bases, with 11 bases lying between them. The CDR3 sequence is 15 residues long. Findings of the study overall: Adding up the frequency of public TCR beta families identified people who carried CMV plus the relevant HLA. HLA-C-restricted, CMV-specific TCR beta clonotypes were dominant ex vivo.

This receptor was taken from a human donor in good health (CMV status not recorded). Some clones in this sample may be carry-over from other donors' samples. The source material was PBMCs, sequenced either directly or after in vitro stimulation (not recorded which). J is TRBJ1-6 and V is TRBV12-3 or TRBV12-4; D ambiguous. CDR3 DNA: TGTGCCAGCAGTTTAGGAGGAAATGGCAATTCACCCCTCCACTTT. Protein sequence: CASSLGGNGNSPLHF.